The clone carrying this T cell receptor (beta chain) occurred once. Its antigen is still unknown. The source of the sample is a study of beta chain features in type 1 diabetes. Findings of the study overall: Shortening that was moderate but significant affected the TCRB CDR3s of Type 1 diabetes patients in all four CD4+ subsets.

All of the isolated RNA was reverse transcribed, so expressed TCRB transcripts were sequenced. Here immunoSEQ multiplex PCR was the method, and the copy in TCRdb shows in-frame clones only, minus some. This sample yields hundreds of thousands of clones, of which over 13% are seen a single time; 0.03% to 0.04% belongs to the top ten. The germline V gene has CDR1 MNHNS and CDR2 SASEGT. The V end lost 8 bases, the J end lost 3 bases, and 9 bases lay between the germline ends. The CDR3 consists of 12 residues. This chain uses TRBV6-1 with TRBJ2-3; tentatively, D is TRBD1 (6 bases). The receptor comes from a man in his late teens or twenties with type 1 diabetes. The sequencing sample was made of naive CD4+ T cells from blood. The CDR3 sequence is CASAGQTDTQYF. For the CDR3, the DNA is TGTGCCAGCGCCGGACAGACAGATACGCAGTATTTT.